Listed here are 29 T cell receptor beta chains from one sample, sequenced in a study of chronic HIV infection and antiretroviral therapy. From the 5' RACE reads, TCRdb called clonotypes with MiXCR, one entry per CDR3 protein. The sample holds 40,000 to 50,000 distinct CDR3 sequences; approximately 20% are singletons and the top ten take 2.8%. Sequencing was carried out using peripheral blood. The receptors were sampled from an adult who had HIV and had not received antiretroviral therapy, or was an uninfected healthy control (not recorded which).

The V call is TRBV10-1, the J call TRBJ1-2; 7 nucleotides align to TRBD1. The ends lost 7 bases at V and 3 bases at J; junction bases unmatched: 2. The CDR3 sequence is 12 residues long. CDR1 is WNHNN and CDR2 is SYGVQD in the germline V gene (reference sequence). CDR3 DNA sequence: TGCGCCAGCATGAGGGGGCACTATGGCTACACCTTC. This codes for CASMRGHYGYTF.

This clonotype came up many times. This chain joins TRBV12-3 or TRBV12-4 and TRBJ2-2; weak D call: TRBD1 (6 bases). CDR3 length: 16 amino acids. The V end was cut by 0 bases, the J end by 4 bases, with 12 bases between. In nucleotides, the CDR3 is TGTGCCAGCAGTTTAGCGAAGGCAGGGGTCACCGGGGAGCTGTTTTTT. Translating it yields CASSLAKAGVTGELFF.

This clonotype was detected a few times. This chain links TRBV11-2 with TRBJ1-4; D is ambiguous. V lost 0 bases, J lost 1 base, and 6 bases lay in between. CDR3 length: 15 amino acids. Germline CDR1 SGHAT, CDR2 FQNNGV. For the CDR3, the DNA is TGTGCCAGCAGCTTAGACATGGGAACTAATGAAAAACTGTTTTTT. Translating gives CASSLDMGTNEKLFF.

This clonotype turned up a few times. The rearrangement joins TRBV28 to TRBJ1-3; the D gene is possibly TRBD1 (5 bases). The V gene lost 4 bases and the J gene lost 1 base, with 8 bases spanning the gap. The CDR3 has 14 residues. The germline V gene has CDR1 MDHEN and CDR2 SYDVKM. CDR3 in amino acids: CASSSQGSGNTIYF. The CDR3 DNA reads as TGTGCCAGCAGTTCCCAGGGTTCTGGAAACACCATATATTTT. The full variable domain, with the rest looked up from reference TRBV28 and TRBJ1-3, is DVKVTQSSRYLVKRTGEKVFLECVQDMDHENMFWYRQDPGLGLRLIYFSYDVKMKEKGDIPEGYSVSREKKERFSLILESASTNQTSMYLCASSSQGSGNTIYFGEGSWLTVV.

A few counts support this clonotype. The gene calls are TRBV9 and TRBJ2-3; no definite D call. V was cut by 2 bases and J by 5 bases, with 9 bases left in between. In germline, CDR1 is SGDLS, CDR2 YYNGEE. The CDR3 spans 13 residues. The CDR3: CASSVGPGDTQYF. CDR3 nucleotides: TGTGCCAGCAGCGTCGGACCCGGAGATACGCAGTATTTT.

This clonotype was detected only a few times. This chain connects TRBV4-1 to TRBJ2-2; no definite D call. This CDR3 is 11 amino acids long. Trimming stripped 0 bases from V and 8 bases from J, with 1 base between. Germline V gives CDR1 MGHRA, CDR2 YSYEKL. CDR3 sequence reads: CASSQEGELFF. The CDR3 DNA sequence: TGCGCCAGCAGCCAAGAGGGGGAGCTGTTTTTT.

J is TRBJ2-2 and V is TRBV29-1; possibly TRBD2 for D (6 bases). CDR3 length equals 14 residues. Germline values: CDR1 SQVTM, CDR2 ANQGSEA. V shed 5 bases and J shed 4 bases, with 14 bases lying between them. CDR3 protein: CSVKTGAGTGELFF. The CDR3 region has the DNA TGCAGCGTTAAAACCGGAGCGGGCACCGGGGAGCTGTTTTTT.

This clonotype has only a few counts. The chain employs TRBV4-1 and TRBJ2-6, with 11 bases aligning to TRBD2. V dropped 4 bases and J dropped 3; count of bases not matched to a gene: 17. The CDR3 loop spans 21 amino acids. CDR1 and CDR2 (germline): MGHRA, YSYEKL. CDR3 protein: CASSPPTATSGNLDGANVLTF. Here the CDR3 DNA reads TGCGCCAGCAGCCCTCCAACCGCGACTAGCGGGAATTTGGATGGGGCCAACGTCCTGACTTTC.

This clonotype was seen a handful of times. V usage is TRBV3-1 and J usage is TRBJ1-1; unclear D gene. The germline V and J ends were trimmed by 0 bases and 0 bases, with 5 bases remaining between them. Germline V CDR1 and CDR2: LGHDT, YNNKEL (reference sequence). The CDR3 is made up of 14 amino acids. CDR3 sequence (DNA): TGTGCCAGCAGCCAAGACGGGTTGAACACTGAAGCTTTCTTT. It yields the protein CASSQDGLNTEAFF. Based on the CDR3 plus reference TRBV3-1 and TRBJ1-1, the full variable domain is DTAVSQTPKYLVTQMGNDKSIKCEQNLGHDTMYWYKQDSKKFLKIMFSYNNKELIINETVPNRFSPKSPDKAHLNLHINSLELGDSAVYFCASSQDGLNTEAFFGQGTRLTVV.

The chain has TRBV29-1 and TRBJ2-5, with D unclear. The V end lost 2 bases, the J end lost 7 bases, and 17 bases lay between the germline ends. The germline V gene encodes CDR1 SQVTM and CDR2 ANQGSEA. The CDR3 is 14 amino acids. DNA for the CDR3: TGCAGCGTTGAATTACAGTCTACTCCCAGGACCCAGTACTTC. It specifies CSVELQSTPRTQYF.

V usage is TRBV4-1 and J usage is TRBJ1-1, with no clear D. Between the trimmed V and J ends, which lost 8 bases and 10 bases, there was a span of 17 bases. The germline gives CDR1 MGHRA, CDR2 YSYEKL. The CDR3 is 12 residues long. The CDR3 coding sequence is TGCGCCAGCGGAATTTCACGGGGATTAGCTTTCTTT. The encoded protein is CASGISRGLAFF.

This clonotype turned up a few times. The CDR3: CASSRQGRGYEQYF. The CDR3, as DNA: TGTGCCAGCAGTAGACAGGGGCGAGGGTACGAGCAGTACTTC. The chain combines TRBV12-3 or TRBV12-4 with TRBJ2-7; TRBD1 matches 8 bases. The CDR3 is made up of 14 amino acids. V lost 5 bases and J lost 4; bases outside the gene matches: 7.

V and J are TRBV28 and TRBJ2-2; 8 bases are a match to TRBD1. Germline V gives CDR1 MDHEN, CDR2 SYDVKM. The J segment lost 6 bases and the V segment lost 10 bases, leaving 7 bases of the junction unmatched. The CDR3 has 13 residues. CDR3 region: CATEGTGPGELFF. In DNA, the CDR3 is TGTGCCACTGAGGGGACAGGCCCCGGGGAGCTGTTTTTT.

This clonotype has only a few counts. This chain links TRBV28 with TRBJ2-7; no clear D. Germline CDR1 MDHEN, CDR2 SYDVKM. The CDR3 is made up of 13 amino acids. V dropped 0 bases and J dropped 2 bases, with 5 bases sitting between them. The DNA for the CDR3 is TGTGCCAGCAGTTTATGGCAGGCCTACGAGCAGTACTTC. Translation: CASSLWQAYEQYF. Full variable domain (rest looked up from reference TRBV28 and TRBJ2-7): DVKVTQSSRYLVKRTGEKVFLECVQDMDHENMFWYRQDPGLGLRLIYFSYDVKMKEKGDIPEGYSVSREKKERFSLILESASTNQTSMYLCASSLWQAYEQYFGPGTRLTVT.

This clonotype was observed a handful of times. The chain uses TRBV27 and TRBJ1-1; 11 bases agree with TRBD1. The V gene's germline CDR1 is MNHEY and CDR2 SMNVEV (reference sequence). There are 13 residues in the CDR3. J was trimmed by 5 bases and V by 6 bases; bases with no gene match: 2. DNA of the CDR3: TGTGCCAGCAGGGGACAGGGGGGGACTGAAGCTTTCTTT. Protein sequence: CASRGQGGTEAFF.

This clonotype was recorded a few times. CDR3 residues: CSVTGRAKNIQYF. DNA for the CDR3: TGCAGTGTGACTGGGAGGGCCAAAAACATTCAGTACTTC. The rearrangement links TRBV20-1 to TRBJ2-4, with D tentatively TRBD2 (6 bases). The CDR3 is 13 residues long. Per germline, CDR1 DFQATT and CDR2 SNEGSKA (reference sequence). Trimming removed 7 bases at V and 1 base at J, with 11 bases between.

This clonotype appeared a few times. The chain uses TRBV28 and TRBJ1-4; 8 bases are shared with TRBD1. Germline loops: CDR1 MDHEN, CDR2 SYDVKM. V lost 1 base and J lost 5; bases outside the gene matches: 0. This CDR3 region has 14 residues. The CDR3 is CASSLSGGNEKLFF. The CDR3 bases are TGTGCCAGCAGTTTATCAGGGGGCAATGAAAAACTGTTTTTT.

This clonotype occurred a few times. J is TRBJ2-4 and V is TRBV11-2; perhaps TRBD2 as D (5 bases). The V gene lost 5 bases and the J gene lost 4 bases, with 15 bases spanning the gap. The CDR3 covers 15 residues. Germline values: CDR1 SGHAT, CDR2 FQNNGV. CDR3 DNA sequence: TGTGCCAGCAGCGGGAGCTCCGGGTCTAAAAACATTCAGTACTTC. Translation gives CASSGSSGSKNIQYF.

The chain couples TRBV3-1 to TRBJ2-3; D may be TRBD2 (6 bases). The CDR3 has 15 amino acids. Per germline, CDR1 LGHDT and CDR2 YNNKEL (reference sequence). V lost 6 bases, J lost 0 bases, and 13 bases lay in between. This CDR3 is CASSDTSRSTDTQYF. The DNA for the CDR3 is TGTGCCAGCAGTGACACTAGCAGAAGCACAGATACGCAGTATTTT.

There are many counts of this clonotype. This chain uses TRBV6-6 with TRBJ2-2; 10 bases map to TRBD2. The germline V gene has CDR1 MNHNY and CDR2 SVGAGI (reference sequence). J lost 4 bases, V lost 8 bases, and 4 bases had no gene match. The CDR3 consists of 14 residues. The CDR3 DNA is TGTGCCAGCTTAGCGGGAGGAGGCACCGGGGAGCTGTTTTTT. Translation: CASLAGGGTGELFF.

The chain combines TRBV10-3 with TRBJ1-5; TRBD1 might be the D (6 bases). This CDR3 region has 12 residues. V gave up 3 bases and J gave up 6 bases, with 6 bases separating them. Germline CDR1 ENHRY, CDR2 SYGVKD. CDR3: CAISEGGQPQHF. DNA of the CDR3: TGTGCCATCAGTGAAGGGGGTCAGCCCCAGCATTTT.

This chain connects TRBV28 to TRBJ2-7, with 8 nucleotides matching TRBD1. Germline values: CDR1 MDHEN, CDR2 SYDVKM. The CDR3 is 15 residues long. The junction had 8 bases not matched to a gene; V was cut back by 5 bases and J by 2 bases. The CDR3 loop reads CASSEVGQAPYEQYF. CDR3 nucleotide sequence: TGTGCCAGCAGTGAGGTGGGACAGGCACCCTACGAGCAGTACTTC.

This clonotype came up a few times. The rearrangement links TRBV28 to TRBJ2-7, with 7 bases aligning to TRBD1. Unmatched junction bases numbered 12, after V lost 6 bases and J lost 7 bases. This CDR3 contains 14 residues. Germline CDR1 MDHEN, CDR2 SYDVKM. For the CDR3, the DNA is TGTGCCAGCAGCACGCGGACAGGAGCTTCGGAGCAGTACTTC. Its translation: CASSTRTGASEQYF.

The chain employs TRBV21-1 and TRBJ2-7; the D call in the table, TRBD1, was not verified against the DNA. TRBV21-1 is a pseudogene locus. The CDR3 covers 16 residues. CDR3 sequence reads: CASSREGTGEGGEQYF. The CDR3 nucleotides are TGTGCCAGCAGCAGAGAAGGGACAGGGGAAGGCGGCGAGCAGTACTTC.

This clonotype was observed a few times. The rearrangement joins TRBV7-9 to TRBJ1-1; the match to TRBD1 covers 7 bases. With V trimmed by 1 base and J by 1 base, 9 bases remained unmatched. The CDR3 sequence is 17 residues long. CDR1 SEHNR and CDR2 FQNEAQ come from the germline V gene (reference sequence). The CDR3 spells CASSLGGQLQKNTEAFF. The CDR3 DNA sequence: TGTGCCAGCAGCTTAGGGGGACAGCTCCAAAAGAACACTGAAGCTTTCTTT.

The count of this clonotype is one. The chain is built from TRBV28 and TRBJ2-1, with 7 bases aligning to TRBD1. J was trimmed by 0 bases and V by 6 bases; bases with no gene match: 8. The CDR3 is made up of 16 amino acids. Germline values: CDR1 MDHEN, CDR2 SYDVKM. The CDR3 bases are TGTGCCAGCAGAGCCCAGACAGGGAGCTCCTACAATGAGCAGTTCTTC. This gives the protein CASRAQTGSSYNEQFF.

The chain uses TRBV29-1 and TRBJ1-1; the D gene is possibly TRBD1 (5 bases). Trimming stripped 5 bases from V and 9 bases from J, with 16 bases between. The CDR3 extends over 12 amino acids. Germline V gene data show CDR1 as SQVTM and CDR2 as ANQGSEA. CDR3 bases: TGCAGCGTTTCCCGATGGGCAGGGCAAGCTTTCTTT. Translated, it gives CSVSRWAGQAFF.

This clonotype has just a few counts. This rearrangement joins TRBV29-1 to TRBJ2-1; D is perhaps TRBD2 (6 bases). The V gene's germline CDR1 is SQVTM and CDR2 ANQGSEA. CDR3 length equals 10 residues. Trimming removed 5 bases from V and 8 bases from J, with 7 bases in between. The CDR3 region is CSVTGDEQFF. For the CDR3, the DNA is TGCAGCGTTACGGGAGATGAGCAGTTCTTC.

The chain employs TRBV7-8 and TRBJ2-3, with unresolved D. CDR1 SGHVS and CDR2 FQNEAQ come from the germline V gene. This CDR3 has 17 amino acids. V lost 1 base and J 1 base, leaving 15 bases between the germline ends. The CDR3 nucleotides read TGTGCCAGCAGCTTAGTGGTCCCTAGATTGCGCACAGATACGCAGTATTTT. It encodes CASSLVVPRLRTDTQYF.